This T cell receptor (beta chain) comes out of a study of T cells in Graves' hyperthyroidism and ophthalmopathy. V was pared by 7 bases and J by 4 bases, with 17 bases between. Germline V CDR1 and CDR2: SQVTM, ANQGSEA. The CDR3 spans 13 residues. It was RNA transcripts that yielded the amplified TCR beta CDR3 regions. An initial round of RT-PCR targeting the TCR CDR3 relied on the HTBI primer set. TCRdb analysed the multiplex PCR reads with MiXCR anew, one entry per CDR3 protein. The sample lists under 800,000 distinct CDR3 sequences, roughly 15% occurring once. In making diagnoses, clinical symptoms, serum thyroxine and TRAb, thyroid ultrasound and orbital computed tomography were all used. The PBMCs studied were ones that came from around 10 ml fresh peripheral blood. Concerning this clonotype: A much larger clone is a single base away; this may be a read error.

The specimen was blood. This receptor was identified in a woman aged 18-35 years with Graves' hyperthyroidism. The chain employs TRBV29-1 and TRBJ2-7; the D is unclear. The CDR3 here is CSAVRASEYEQYF. CDR3 bases: TGCAGCGCCGTACGGGCCAGCGAGTACGAGCAGTACTTC.